This T cell receptor beta chain was recovered during a study of shared clonotypes between healthy human individuals. Study results and caveats: With a handful of donors compared, roughly 4.9% of naive CD4 clonotypes were shared.

Naive CD8 cells comprised CD45RO-negative, CCR7-positively selected cells, excluding terminally differentiated effector memory CD45RA+ cells. Original processing notes: Filtering differed since immunoSEQ provided only junctions, with no quality scores. Some clones are missing from TCRdb's copy, which holds only in-frame ones; the method was immunoSEQ multiplex PCR. The V and J calls and clone size come from that table; D and trimming were worked out from the DNA. The table has about 2 million clones, over 85% seen once. Note on this clone: Its specificity is unknown.

The V gene's germline CDR1 is MGHRA and CDR2 YSYEKL. This CDR3 has 15 amino acids. Trimming took 4 bases from V and 0 from J; bases not matched to a gene: 5. The chain couples TRBV4-1 to TRBJ1-2, with 7 bases lining up with TRBD1. The sequence was collected from a man between 18 and 35 years old in good health. Sequencing input: naive CD8+ T cells sorted from blood. DNA of the CDR3: TGCGCCAGCAGCCCTGGGACAGCAGCTAACTATGGCTACACCTTC. Translation: CASSPGTAANYGYTF.